The 27 T cell receptor beta chains below all came from one sample that was sequenced in a study of T cell responses to AZD1222 COVID-19 vaccine. This table comes from immunoSEQ multiplex PCR, and its TCRdb copy is limited to in-frame clones, with some not included. The sample consists of fewer than 100,000 clones, about 88% of them appearing once. The sample was peripheral blood, taken on day 0 of AZD1222 vaccination. Receptors originate from an adult in good health.

This clone appeared a single time. The chain links TRBV12-3 or TRBV12-4 to TRBJ1-1; possibly TRBD1 for D (5 bases). The CDR3 has 12 amino acids. Between the trimmed V and J ends, which lost 7 bases and 3 bases, there was a span of 9 bases. The chain's CDR3 is CASKLGDTEAFF. The CDR3 DNA reads TGTGCCAGCAAACTAGGGGACACTGAAGCTTTCTTT.

The chain carries TRBV7-2 and TRBJ1-1; tentative D call: TRBD1 (6 bases). CDR1 and CDR2 from the germline V gene are SGHTA and FQGNSA. The CDR3 loop spans 15 amino acids. Trimming stripped 6 bases from V and 0 bases from J, with 14 bases between. CDR3 sequence (DNA): TGTGCCAGCAGGGGGCCCGGGACACTGAACACTGAAGCTTTCTTT. This sequence encodes CASRGPGTLNTEAFF. Full variable domain (missing parts from reference TRBV7-2 and TRBJ1-1): GAGVSQSPSNKVTEKGKDVELRCDPISGHTALYWYRQSLGQGLEFLIYFQGNSAPDKSGLPSDRFSAERTGGSVSTLTIQRTQQEDSAVYLCASRGPGTLNTEAFFGQGTRLTVV.

The V gene is TRBV6-5, the J gene TRBJ1-3; 7 bases are shared with TRBD1. V trimming: 4 bases; J trimming: 0 bases; junction bases outside the gene matches: 3. CDR3 length: 15 residues. The germline V gene has CDR1 MNHEY and CDR2 SVGAGI. CDR3 sequence (DNA): TGTGCCAGCAGTTCCGACAGGGCCTCTGGAAACACCATATATTTT. It encodes CASSSDRASGNTIYF.

The V call is TRBV5-6, the J call TRBJ2-5, with 7 nucleotides matching TRBD1. Per germline, CDR1 SGHDT and CDR2 YYEEEE. CDR3 size: 15 residues. The trim removed 1 base at V and 5 bases at J, leaving 8 bases unmatched. This CDR3 reads CASSLRGLGLETQYF. The CDR3 DNA sequence: TGTGCCAGCAGCTTGAGGGGGCTGGGTTTGGAGACCCAGTACTTC.

The V and J genes are TRBV10-1 and TRBJ1-1; 7 bases fit TRBD1. Germline V lookup: CDR1 WNHNN, CDR2 SYGVQD (reference sequence). This CDR3 has 15 amino acids. V lost 10 bases and J lost 5; bases outside the gene matches: 16. The CDR3: CATFFSDRAKTEAFF. CDR3 DNA: TGCGCCACTTTCTTCTCAGACAGGGCGAAGACTGAAGCTTTCTTT.

The rearrangement uses TRBV3-1 (or the pseudogene TRBV3-2) and TRBJ1-3, with unresolved D. V lost 4 bases and J lost 11, with 15 bases in between. There are 13 residues in the CDR3. Germline CDR1 and CDR2: LGHDT and YNNKEL (reference sequence). The CDR3 reads CASSLTQVSAIYF. The DNA of the CDR3 is TGTGCCAGCAGCCTCACCCAGGTTTCGGCCATATATTTT.

The chain uses TRBV24-1 and TRBJ2-1; D not certain. There are 14 residues in the CDR3. Looked up from germline, CDR1 is KGHDR and CDR2 is SFDVKD. V lost 4 bases to trimming and J lost 8 bases, with 14 bases between them. DNA for the CDR3: TGTGCCACCAGTGACCTCGGTGGTCCGGATGAGCAGTTCTTC. Protein product: CATSDLGGPDEQFF.

The rearrangement links TRBV7-9 to TRBJ2-7, with D possibly TRBD2 on 5 matching bases. V was trimmed by 1 base and J by 3 bases, leaving 13 bases between them. The V gene's germline CDR1 is SEHNR and CDR2 FQNEAQ (reference sequence). The CDR3 is 15 amino acids. The DNA of the CDR3 is TGTGCCAGCAGCTTAGACAATAGCGTTAACTACGAGCAGTACTTC. Amino acids: CASSLDNSVNYEQYF.

The chain has TRBV7-9 and TRBJ2-7; maybe TRBD1 (6 bases). Germline V gene data show CDR1 as SEHNR and CDR2 as FQNEAQ (reference sequence). This CDR3 contains 14 residues. V gave up 2 bases and J gave up 2 bases, with 10 bases separating them. In DNA form, the CDR3 reads TGTGCCAGCAGCTTAATGACAGGACCCTACGAGCAGTACTTC. It translates to CASSLMTGPYEQYF.

This chain uses TRBV18 with TRBJ2-1, with D tentatively TRBD1 (6 bases). CDR3 length: 15 amino acids. Trimming cost V 2 bases and J 1 base, with 9 bases left between them. The germline gives CDR1 KGHSH, CDR2 LQKENI. In DNA, the CDR3 is TGTGCCAGCTCACCAAATGGACAGTCCTACAATGAGCAGTTCTTC. It yields the protein CASSPNGQSYNEQFF.

The chain carries TRBV12-3 or TRBV12-4 and TRBJ2-3; perhaps TRBD1 as D (6 bases). CDR3 length equals 12 residues. Trimming took 6 bases from V and 4 from J, leaving 8 bases between them. CDR3 residues: CASRQGPDTQYF. For the CDR3, the DNA is TGTGCCAGCAGACAGGGTCCAGATACGCAGTATTTT.

A word on this clone: Relative to the germline gene, one junction end is altered; a read error may explain this. The CDR3 region has the DNA TGTGCTAGCAGCTTAGCTCTGCAAGAGACCCAGTACTTC. This sequence encodes CASSLALQETQYF. The chain joins TRBV7-7 to TRBJ2-5; D is uncertain. Germline V CDR1 and CDR2: SSHAT, FNYEAQ (reference sequence). The CDR3 runs 13 residues. Using reference TRBV7-7 and TRBJ2-5 for the parts outside the CDR3, the full variable domain is GAGVSQSPRYKVTKRGQDVTLRCDPISSHATLYWYQQALGQGPEFLTYFNYEAQPDKSGLPSDRFSAERPEGSISTLTIQRTEQRDSAMYRCASSLALQETQYFGPGTRLLVL.

The rearrangement links TRBV7-2 to TRBJ1-2; TRBD1 aligns across 8 bases. The CDR3 length is 13 residues. Germline assignment: CDR1 SGHTA and CDR2 FQGNSA. Germline trimming cut 3 bases from V and 6 bases from J; bases unmatched to any gene: 3. The CDR3 DNA follows: TGTGCCAGCAGCTTGTACAGGGGGGATGGCTACACCTTC. Amino acid sequence: CASSLYRGDGYTF.

The chain employs TRBV4-1 and TRBJ2-5; D ambiguous. CDR3 length: 15 residues. V was pared by 4 bases and J by 2 bases, with 14 bases between. The germline gives CDR1 MGHRA, CDR2 YSYEKL. CDR3 coding DNA: TGCGCCAGCAGCCCCTTAGTACGGATTCAAGAGACCCAGTACTTC. Encoded protein: CASSPLVRIQETQYF.

This chain joins TRBV9 and TRBJ1-3; 7 positions agree with TRBD1. There are 17 residues in the CDR3. V lost 4 bases to trimming and J lost 3 bases; unmatched junction nucleotides: 13. Germline V CDR1 and CDR2: SGDLS, YYNGEE. Written as DNA, the CDR3 is TGTGCCAGCAGCCCCAGAATAGGGGGCTTTGATGGAAACACCATATATTTT. Its translation: CASSPRIGGFDGNTIYF. Complete variable domain (other parts from reference TRBV9 and TRBJ1-3): DSGVTQTPKHLITATGQRVTLRCSPRSGDLSVYWYQQSLDQGLQFLIQYYNGEERAKGNILERFSAQQFPDLHSELNLSSLELGDSALYFCASSPRIGGFDGNTIYFGEGSWLTVV.

The V gene is TRBV19, the J gene TRBJ2-5; D ambiguous. Germline V CDR1 and CDR2: LNHDA, SQIVND (reference sequence). V was cut by 4 bases and J by 2 bases, with 14 bases left in between. CDR3 length: 15 amino acids. CDR3 DNA: TGTGCCAGTAGTAAATTTGGACCTAAACAAGAGACCCAGTACTTC. As protein: CASSKFGPKQETQYF.

V and J are TRBV7-2 and TRBJ1-3, with D possibly TRBD1 on 5 matching bases. Trimming took off 6 bases at V and 2 bases at J, with 11 bases between the two ends. Germline V gene data show CDR1 as SGHTA and CDR2 as FQGNSA. The CDR3 runs to 14 residues. This CDR3 reads CASRTGTPGNTIYF. The CDR3 DNA sequence: TGTGCCAGCAGAACCGGGACTCCTGGAAACACCATATATTTT.

Only a few counts were recorded for this clone. CDR3 residues: CASSLRGGRRAGNTIYF. The CDR3 region has the DNA TGTGCCAGCAGCCTGCGGGGGGGGCGCCGCGCCGGAAACACCATATATTTT. This chain uses TRBV5-4 with TRBJ1-3; a weak D match, TRBD1 (6 bases). Germline V CDR1 and CDR2: SGHNT, YYREEE (reference sequence). V lost 4 bases and J lost 4, with 21 bases in between. This CDR3 region has 17 residues.

V usage is TRBV20-1 and J usage is TRBJ1-2; D may be TRBD1 (5 bases). The germline V and J ends were trimmed by 3 bases and 4 bases, with 9 bases remaining between them. Germline CDR1 reads DFQATT; CDR2 reads SNEGSKA (reference sequence). The CDR3 loop spans 12 amino acids. CDR3 region: CSASVGAYGYTF. CDR3 bases: TGCAGTGCTAGTGTAGGGGCCTATGGCTACACCTTC.

The chain links TRBV11-2 to TRBJ1-1; D not resolved. The CDR3 has 13 amino acids. The germline V gene has CDR1 SGHAT and CDR2 FQNNGV. Deletions cut 3 bases from V and 4 bases from J, with 9 bases between. This CDR3 reads CASSFTGSTEAFF. The CDR3 nucleotides read TGTGCCAGCAGCTTTACGGGGAGCACTGAAGCTTTCTTT.

The J gene is TRBJ2-7, the V gene TRBV7-2; 7 bases line up with TRBD1. The germline gives CDR1 SGHTA, CDR2 FQGNSA. The CDR3 is 14 amino acids. After removal of 3 bases from V and 5 bases from J, the junction contained 7 bases not matched to a gene. The CDR3 is CASSLLTGYHEQYF. DNA for the CDR3: TGTGCCAGCAGCTTGCTGACAGGGTACCACGAGCAGTACTTC.

This chain links TRBV6-2 or TRBV6-3 with TRBJ1-5; TRBD1 matches at 9 bases. The trim removed 6 bases at V and 4 bases at J, leaving 16 bases unmatched. Germline loops: CDR1 MNHEY, CDR2 SVGEGT. CDR3 length equals 18 residues. In DNA, the CDR3 is TGTGCCAGCAGCGCAAACCTACAGGGGGCCCCACTTAATCAGCCCCAGCATTTT. Amino acids: CASSANLQGAPLNQPQHF.

This clone appeared once. V and J are TRBV7-3 and TRBJ1-1; a weak D match, TRBD1 (5 bases). The CDR3 covers 14 residues. CDR1 is SGHTA, CDR2 FQGTGA, per germline. Trimming removed 5 bases at V and 4 bases at J, with 14 bases between. CDR3 protein: CASSENPGGTEAFF. In DNA, the CDR3 is TGTGCCAGCAGCGAGAATCCGGGGGGCACTGAAGCTTTCTTT.

This clone was detected once. The V call is TRBV3-1 (or the pseudogene TRBV3-2), the J call TRBJ1-1, with D possibly TRBD1 on 5 matching bases. The CDR3 loop spans 15 amino acids. Germline CDR1 LGHDT, CDR2 YNNKEL (reference sequence). The V and J ends lost 3 bases and 1 base respectively, with 12 bases between them. The DNA for the CDR3 is TGTGCCAGCAGCCACAGCGGACAAGCGAACACTGAAGCTTTCTTT. Its protein is CASSHSGQANTEAFF.

This clone was seen just once. This chain joins TRBV6-1 and TRBJ1-2, with D hard to call. This CDR3 has 15 residues. The germline CDR1 and CDR2 sequences are MNHNS and SASEGT. With 0 bases removed from V and 2 bases from J, the gap between germline ends came to 10 bases. CDR3 DNA: TGTGCCAGCAGTGAAGCGTTCTTCCCCAACTATGGCTACACCTTC. Its translation: CASSEAFFPNYGYTF.

The chain recombines TRBV7-2 with TRBJ1-1; D gene uncertain. CDR1 and CDR2 from the germline V gene are SGHTA and FQGNSA. The CDR3 extends over 16 amino acids. The V end lost 2 bases, the J end lost 5 bases, and 18 bases lay between the germline ends. This CDR3 reads CASSLFRAGRVTEAFF. The CDR3 DNA sequence: TGTGCCAGCAGCTTATTCCGCGCGGGTCGGGTTACTGAAGCTTTCTTT.

The V and J genes are TRBV6-4 and TRBJ1-2; no clear D gene. The CDR3 extends over 11 amino acids. CDR1 MRHNA and CDR2 SNTAGT come from the germline V gene. V was trimmed by 7 bases and J by 2 bases, leaving 5 bases between them. The CDR3 DNA sequence: TGTGCCAGCATTTGGAACTATGGCTACACCTTC. Its protein is CASIWNYGYTF.